Given below is one T cell receptor beta chain in context. This entry belongs to a study of blood T cell repertoires in COVID-19. Across the study: The cDNA or gDNA used as material had been derived from T cells, B-cell-depleted T cells, or PBMCs.

The method was immunoSEQ multiplex PCR; TCRdb's version includes in-frame clones alone and lacks a portion of them. The table lists 55,000 to 75,000 clones, approximately 79% of them singletons. The sequence was collected from an older man with active COVID-19. The material sequenced was peripheral blood.

The DNA for the CDR3 is TGTGCCAGCTCACCAGGGGGCTCGACGAACACCGGGGAGCTGTTTTTT. Residues: CASSPGGSTNTGELFF. The chain couples TRBV18 to TRBJ2-2, with TRBD1 as a possible D gene (6 bases). CDR3 length equals 16 residues. Germline V lookup: CDR1 KGHSH, CDR2 LQKENI. Trimming took 2 bases from V and 0 from J, leaving 10 bases between them.